This entry is about one T cell receptor beta chain. Sequencing was at deep level. Generated by immunoSEQ multiplex PCR, the TCRdb table keeps only in-frame clones and is missing some. The sample consists of approximately 500,000 clones, 90% to 96% of them appearing once. These data come from a study of shared clonotypes between healthy human individuals. CDR3 size: 15 residues. V lost 3 bases and J lost 2; bases outside the gene matches: 5. Germline assignment: CDR1 SGHAT and CDR2 FQNNGV. The chain joins TRBV11-2 to TRBJ1-2, with TRBD1 matching 8 bases. The receptor comes from a woman in her 30s in good health. Sequencing was carried out using naive CD4+ T cells sorted from blood. Subset defined: CD45RA+ positively selected. Here the CDR3 reads CASSFRQGTNYGYTF. CDR3 nucleotide sequence: TGTGCCAGCAGCTTTAGACAGGGGACAAACTATGGCTACACCTTC.